Detailed here is one TCR beta chain. These data belong to a study of blood T cell repertoires in COVID-19. As for the study in general: Samples of COVID-19 (acute and convalescent) were obtained from the United States, Italy and Spain. PBMCs, B-cell-depleted T cells, or T cells provided the cDNA or gDNA that made up the material.

Enrolled during active infection, Seattle patients were then followed longitudinally. The CDR3 covers 12 residues. Germline loops: CDR1 SGHKS, CDR2 YYEKEE (reference sequence). Trimming stripped 4 bases from V and 8 bases from J, with 12 bases between. Authors' processing steps: How many nucleated cells were present was estimated from reference gene primer amplification. Profiling relied on immunoSEQ multiplex PCR, and the TCRdb table lists in-frame clones only, not all of them. V and J calls and clone size are those listed in that table; D and trimming were worked out from the DNA. The table lists some 190,000 clones, around 82% of them singletons, with approximately 6.9% in the top ten.

The chain couples TRBV5-5 to TRBJ1-1, with D possibly being TRBD1 (6 bases). The source material was peripheral blood. This sequence originates from a man older than 75 with COVID-19, enrolled during active disease. The DNA of the CDR3 is TGTGCCAGCAGCAGAGGAAGGGGGGAAGCTTTCTTT. The encoded protein is CASSRGRGEAFF.